Each of the 20 T cell receptor beta chains below was sequenced from the same sample in a study of blood T cell repertoires in COVID-19. Produced via immunoSEQ multiplex PCR; TCRdb's table is partial and in-frame only. The sample yields about 64,000 clones, about four fifths seen once. Source material: peripheral blood. These receptors came from a human donor in a cohort sampled during active COVID-19.

The chain joins TRBV25-1 to TRBJ2-1; tentatively, D is TRBD1 (5 bases). Trimming removed 8 bases at V and 6 bases at J, with 11 bases between. Per the germline V gene, CDR1 is MGHDK and CDR2 is SYGVNS. The CDR3 extends over 12 amino acids. CDR3 in amino acids: CASQVGANEQFF. The CDR3 DNA is TGTGCCAGCCAAGTAGGGGCCAATGAGCAGTTCTTC.

The chain employs TRBV19 and TRBJ2-6; weak D call: TRBD1 (6 bases). This CDR3 is built from 19 residues. The germline V gene has CDR1 LNHDA and CDR2 SQIVND (reference sequence). V was cut by 3 bases and J by 0 bases, with 18 bases left in between. The CDR3 bases are TGTGCCAGTAGTATTGGTAGGGACACCCCAAGCTCTGGGGCCAACGTCCTGACTTTC. It is translated as CASSIGRDTPSSGANVLTF.

The genes are TRBV7-8 and TRBJ2-3; a possible D gene is TRBD2 (6 bases). In germline, CDR1 is SGHVS, CDR2 FQNEAQ. V shed 1 base and J shed 3 bases, with 8 bases lying between them. This CDR3 contains 14 residues. CDR3: CASSLVGGTDTQYF. The CDR3 DNA is TGTGCCAGCAGCTTAGTGGGGGGTACAGATACGCAGTATTTT.

This chain joins TRBV12-3 or TRBV12-4 and TRBJ1-4; 7 nucleotides line up with TRBD1. CDR3 length: 13 amino acids. Trimming took 6 bases from V and 7 from J; bases not matched to a gene: 5. The CDR3 region is CASRRQGPEKLFF. DNA of the CDR3: TGTGCCAGCAGAAGACAGGGTCCTGAAAAACTGTTTTTT.

At least ten counts were recorded for this clone. This sample includes further DNA sequences coding for the same CDR3. This chain connects TRBV7-8 to TRBJ2-7, with 8 bases matching TRBD2. The V segment lost 1 base and the J segment 1 base; nucleotides outside the gene matches: 3. The CDR3 runs to 15 residues. Germline CDR1 reads SGHVS; CDR2 reads FQNEAQ. As DNA, the CDR3 is TGTGCCAGCAGCTTAGGCACGGGGGGGTCCTACGAGCAGTACTTC. This translates into CASSLGTGGSYEQYF.

The gene calls are TRBV30 and TRBJ1-4; 9 bases line up with TRBD1. This CDR3 is built from 13 residues. Germline CDR1 GTSNPN, CDR2 SVGIG (reference sequence). Trimming took 5 bases from V and 4 from J; bases not matched to a gene: 2. The CDR3 here is CAWGQGLNEKLFF. CDR3 bases: TGTGCCTGGGGACAGGGGCTTAATGAAAAACTGTTTTTT.

CDR3 DNA sequence: TGTGCCAGCAGCCAAACTAGCGGGCCTACCTACGAGCAGTACTTC. This gives the protein CASSQTSGPTYEQYF. V gene TRBV7-2 combines with J gene TRBJ2-7; 9 nucleotides agree with TRBD2. The J segment lost 2 bases and the V segment lost 5 bases, leaving 7 bases of the junction unmatched. Germline lookup yields CDR1 SGHTA and CDR2 FQGNSA. CDR3 length equals 15 residues.

V gene TRBV18 combines with J gene TRBJ1-4; 8 nucleotides line up with TRBD1. The CDR3 runs to 15 residues. J gave up 4 bases and V 2 bases, and 3 bases lay outside the gene matches. Germline-derived CDR1 and CDR2 are KGHSH and LQKENI. CDR3 in DNA: TGTGCCAGCTCACCAAGGGACAGGATTAATGAAAAACTGTTTTTT. Protein: CASSPRDRINEKLFF.

In its sample, this clone was seen many times. The V and J genes are TRBV2 and TRBJ2-1, with 9 nucleotides matching TRBD2. Germline CDR1 and CDR2: SNHLY and FYNNEI. The CDR3 has 15 residues. J gave up 7 bases and V 4 bases, and 8 bases lay outside the gene matches. The CDR3 DNA reads as TGTGCCAGCAGTGTGGAACTAGCGGGTGGGAATGAGCAGTTCTTC. This encodes CASSVELAGGNEQFF.

The chain is built from TRBV19 and TRBJ2-7; 14 bases are a match to TRBD2. The V gene's germline CDR1 is LNHDA and CDR2 SQIVND (reference sequence). The CDR3 covers 18 residues. The J segment lost 0 bases and the V segment lost 5 bases, leaving 9 bases of the junction unmatched. In DNA, the CDR3 is TGTGCCAGTAGTCCCACTACCGGACTAGCGGGGGGCTCCTACGAGCAGTACTTC. This sequence encodes CASSPTTGLAGGSYEQYF.

This rearrangement joins TRBV11-2 to TRBJ1-6, with D hard to call. V was trimmed by 7 bases and J by 4 bases, leaving 14 bases between them. The CDR3 is 15 residues long. Germline V lookup: CDR1 SGHAT, CDR2 FQNNGV. The CDR3 here is CASTPLDTYNSPLHF. CDR3 nucleotides: TGTGCCAGCACCCCCCTCGATACATATAATTCACCCCTCCACTTT.

This chain links TRBV11-2 with TRBJ2-1, with TRBD1 matching over 10 bases. The CDR3 is 13 residues long. Germline CDR1 and CDR2: SGHAT and FQNNGV. J was trimmed by 7 bases and V by 5 bases; bases with no gene match: 2. CDR3 nucleotide sequence: TGTGCCAGCAGCCCGGACAGGGGGAATGAGCAGTTCTTC. This sequence encodes CASSPDRGNEQFF.

The CDR3 sequence: CASSYTPVRNNEQFF. The CDR3 DNA reads as TGTGCCAGCAGTTATACCCCGGTCAGGAACAATGAGCAGTTCTTC. The gene calls are TRBV6-5 and TRBJ2-1; D gene uncertain. This CDR3 is 15 amino acids long. Between the trimmed V and J ends, which lost 3 bases and 5 bases, there was a span of 14 bases. Germline V gives CDR1 MNHEY, CDR2 SVGAGI.

This clone was observed a handful of times. The rearrangement links TRBV23-1 to TRBJ1-2; D is undetermined. TRBV23-1 qualifies as an ORF whose function is uncertain. The CDR3 covers 13 residues. Trimming cost V 3 bases and J 2 bases, with 7 bases left between them. The CDR3 loop reads CASSHPVNYGYTF. CDR3 in DNA: TGCGCCAGCAGTCACCCAGTGAACTATGGCTACACCTTC.

V usage is TRBV3-1 (or the pseudogene TRBV3-2) and J usage is TRBJ1-3; a weak D match, TRBD1 (6 bases). This CDR3 region has 13 residues. CDR1 and CDR2 from the germline V gene are LGHDT and YNNKEL (reference sequence). Deletions cut 3 bases from V and 4 bases from J, with 7 bases between. The DNA of the CDR3 is TGTGCCAGCAGCCACCAGGGGGGAAACACCATATATTTT. Translation: CASSHQGGNTIYF.

This clone was seen only a few times. The genes are TRBV23-1 and TRBJ2-1; a weak D match, TRBD1 (6 bases). TRBV23-1 is an ORF for which the function is uncertain. V lost 2 bases and J lost 4, with 9 bases in between. This CDR3 comprises 14 residues. The CDR3 protein is CASSQLQGYNEQFF. CDR3 in DNA: TGCGCCAGCAGTCAACTCCAGGGGTACAATGAGCAGTTCTTC.

The gene calls are TRBV19 and TRBJ2-5; tentatively, D is TRBD2 (6 bases). The V gene's germline CDR1 is LNHDA and CDR2 SQIVND (reference sequence). CDR3 length equals 14 residues. V was trimmed by 4 bases and J by 5 bases, leaving 14 bases between them. The CDR3: CASSSRDFSETQYF. The CDR3 region has the DNA TGTGCCAGTAGTAGCCGGGACTTCTCCGAGACCCAGTACTTC.

V is TRBV2 and J is TRBJ1-2; D ambiguous. With 2 bases removed from V and 2 bases from J, the gap between germline ends came to 6 bases. CDR1 is SNHLY and CDR2 is FYNNEI in the germline V gene. The CDR3 length is 13 residues. In nucleotides, the CDR3 is TGTGCCAGCAGTGAAAACGGGAACTATGGCTACACCTTC. It yields the protein CASSENGNYGYTF.

This chain connects TRBV2 to TRBJ1-6, with a possible D match to TRBD1 (5 bases). V was shortened by 10 bases and J by 10 bases, with 20 bases between the two germline ends. CDR3 length: 14 amino acids. Germline V gives CDR1 SNHLY, CDR2 FYNNEI. CDR3 nucleotide sequence: TGTGCCACCCAGGTTGGGGCTGCAGGGTCACCCCTCCACTTT. Its translation: CATQVGAAGSPLHF.

The chain couples TRBV4-1 to TRBJ2-2; weak D call: TRBD2 (5 bases). The germline CDR1 and CDR2 sequences are MGHRA and YSYEKL. V was shortened by 3 bases and J by 1 base, with 9 bases between the two germline ends. The CDR3 is 15 residues long. The CDR3 reads CASSQEGRNTGELFF. CDR3 DNA: TGCGCCAGCAGCCAGGAAGGGAGGAACACCGGGGAGCTGTTTTTT.